This T cell receptor (beta chain) stems from a study of human T cells and chemical hapten exposure. For the study at large: Scalp application of diphenylcyclopropenone was performed weekly in patients across the entire roughly 26-week study. Epicutaneous patch tests delivered 0.01% DPC to the upper back, with evaluation at 6 days.

V was clipped by 6 bases and J by 0 bases; unmatched bases: 8. CDR3 length: 18 amino acids. Germline V gives CDR1 KGHDR, CDR2 SFDVKD. MiXCR, run by TCRdb on the RACE reads, gives a single entry per CDR3 protein. The sample contains a few hundred thousand distinct CDR3 sequences, nearly 6.5% of which appear only once. Time point specified: patch test 2, 6 weeks after DPC sensitization. Treatment: therapeutic diphenylcyclopropenone sensitization with weekly scalp DPC. Blood sampling preceded each patch test application. This clonotype was recorded a few times. This specimen consisted of whole blood, obtained in connection with sensitization to the hapten diphenylcyclopropenone (DPC). The chain carries TRBV24-1 and TRBJ2-6; the match to TRBD1 covers 9 bases. This clonotype originated in a woman between 18 and 30 years old with alopecia areata. Some clones in this sample may be carry-over from other donors' samples. The CDR3 DNA reads TGTGCCACCAGTTCCCCCGGGACAGGGTCCTCTGGGGCCAACGTCCTGACTTTC. It codes for CATSSPGTGSSGANVLTF.